A single sample gave rise to the 32 T cell receptor beta chains below, sequenced in a study of cytomegalovirus exposure and HLA in healthy donors. Primers for the PCR totalled 60 Vbeta and 13 Jbeta. Repertoires were generated with immunoSEQ multiplex PCR, while TCRdb's copy carries only in-frame clones and drops some. The sample includes more than 95,000 clones, 65% to 75% of them seen just once. Sequences were obtained from PBMCs. The source of these receptors is a woman aged 50 to 60 in good health and CMV-seropositive.

The chain recombines TRBV5-1 with TRBJ2-5, with D possibly being TRBD1 (5 bases). The germline gives CDR1 SGHRS, CDR2 YFSETQ. Between the trimmed V and J ends, which lost 4 bases and 1 base, there was a span of 17 bases. The CDR3 spans 16 residues. CDR3 in amino acids: CASSLGPTGIQETQYF. The CDR3 bases are TGCGCCAGCAGCCTCGGACCTACAGGAATCCAAGAGACCCAGTACTTC.

This clone was detected a few times. CDR3: CASSRGQAAGNTIYF. The DNA for the CDR3 is TGTGCCAGCAGCCGGGGACAGGCCGCTGGAAACACCATATATTTT. The chain is built from TRBV7-9 and TRBJ1-3, with 8 bases lining up with TRBD1. J was trimmed by 2 bases and V by 5 bases; bases with no gene match: 5. The CDR3 has 15 residues. Germline V gene sequence: CDR1 SEHNR, CDR2 FQNEAQ (reference sequence).

The CDR3 DNA follows: TGTGCCAGCAGCGGACAGGGAACCGGGGAGCTGTTTTTT. It yields the protein CASSGQGTGELFF. The chain employs TRBV2 and TRBJ2-2; 8 bases align to TRBD1. V trimming: 6 bases; J trimming: 5 bases; junction bases outside the gene matches: 2. This CDR3 spans 13 amino acids. From germline, CDR1 is SNHLY and CDR2 FYNNEI.

The chain couples TRBV6-6 to TRBJ2-5; D possibly corresponds to TRBD1 (5 bases). TRBJ2-7 explains the end of the DNA better; the J call may be wrong. CDR1 MNHNY and CDR2 SVGAGI come from the germline V gene (reference sequence). CDR3 length: 14 amino acids. The CDR3 protein is CASSYSSGSYEQYF. Written as DNA, the CDR3 is TGTGCCAGCAGTTACTCGTCAGGGTCTTACGAGCAGTACTTC.

This chain connects TRBV25-1 to TRBJ1-1; D is ambiguous. This CDR3 is 15 amino acids long. V was cut by 4 bases and J by 1 base, with 13 bases left in between. The germline V gene encodes CDR1 MGHDK and CDR2 SYGVNS. The CDR3 DNA reads TGTGCCAGCAGTGTTCCGGGATACGGGAACACTGAAGCTTTCTTT. Translation gives CASSVPGYGNTEAFF. The full variable domain, in which reference TRBV25-1 and TRBJ1-1 provide the parts outside the CDR3, is EADIYQTPRYLVIGTGKKITLECSQTMGHDKMYWYQQDPGMELHLIHYSYGVNSTEKGDLSSESTVSRIRTEHFPLTLESARPSHTSQYLCASSVPGYGNTEAFFGQGTRLTVV.

This clone was picked up a small number of times. The V and J genes are TRBV2 and TRBJ1-1; 9 nucleotides line up with TRBD1. The CDR3 runs to 13 residues. In germline, CDR1 is SNHLY, CDR2 FYNNEI. V gave up 2 bases and J gave up 10 bases; unmatched junction bases: 5. The CDR3: CASSESPTGGAFF. CDR3 sequence (DNA): TGTGCCAGCAGTGAAAGTCCGACAGGGGGAGCTTTCTTT.

The genes are TRBV28 and TRBJ2-7; D not certain. Germline values: CDR1 MDHEN, CDR2 SYDVKM. CDR3 length: 14 residues. The ends were cut back, 5 bases at V and 1 base at J, with 12 bases in the middle. In nucleotides, the CDR3 is TGTGCCAGCAGTCAACCGCCTATATCCTACGAGCAGTACTTC. Amino acids: CASSQPPISYEQYF.

The chain combines TRBV5-5 with TRBJ1-1; tentative D call: TRBD1 (5 bases). The CDR3 sequence is 14 residues long. CDR1 and CDR2 (germline): SGHKS, YYEKEE (reference sequence). The V and J ends lost 0 bases and 1 base respectively, with 7 bases between them. The CDR3 bases are TGTGCCAGCAGCTTGGCAGACAGGAACACTGAAGCTTTCTTT. It translates to CASSLADRNTEAFF.

The J gene is TRBJ2-1, the V gene TRBV14; D is undetermined. Trimming stripped 1 base from V and 9 bases from J, with 4 bases between. This CDR3 contains 11 residues. The germline gives CDR1 SGHDN, CDR2 FVKESK. The CDR3 region is CASSQGSEQFF. The CDR3, as DNA: TGTGCCAGCAGCCAAGGGAGTGAGCAGTTCTTC.

The chain carries TRBV19 and TRBJ1-5; 7 bases line up with TRBD1. Unmatched junction bases numbered 6, after V lost 6 bases and J lost 1 base. CDR1 and CDR2 (germline): LNHDA, SQIVND (reference sequence). This CDR3 has 15 amino acids. The CDR3 bases are TGTGCCAGTAGCGGACAGGCGAGGAGCAATCAGCCCCAGCATTTT. Its protein is CASSGQARSNQPQHF.

This rearrangement joins TRBV6-1 to TRBJ1-1, with 8 bases lining up with TRBD1. In germline, CDR1 is MNHNS, CDR2 SASEGT. This CDR3 has 15 residues. Trimming took 4 bases from V and 0 from J; bases not matched to a gene: 4. CDR3 loop: CASSGMTGVNTEAFF. DNA for the CDR3: TGTGCCAGCAGTGGGATGACAGGGGTGAACACTGAAGCTTTCTTT.

This chain links TRBV19 with TRBJ1-1, with a tentative D call TRBD1 (6 bases). Germline CDR1 LNHDA, CDR2 SQIVND (reference sequence). With 4 bases removed from V and 1 base from J, the gap between germline ends came to 19 bases. CDR3 length equals 17 residues. The CDR3 spells CASSNTLQGSRNTEAFF. The CDR3 region has the DNA TGTGCCAGTAGTAACACCTTACAGGGTTCTAGGAACACTGAAGCTTTCTTT.

The chain joins TRBV11-2 to TRBJ1-1, with D possibly matching TRBD1 (6 bases). From germline, CDR1 is SGHAT and CDR2 FQNNGV. The V and J ends lost 5 bases and 0 bases respectively, with 19 bases between them. The length of the CDR3 is 17 residues. The CDR3, as DNA: TGTGCCAGCAGCCCCAAAAAAGGGGGGGCACTGAACACTGAAGCTTTCTTT. Translated: CASSPKKGGALNTEAFF.

This rearrangement joins TRBV29-1 to TRBJ2-7, with D tentatively TRBD2 (6 bases). CDR1 is SQVTM and CDR2 is ANQGSEA in the germline V gene. Trimming pared 5 bases from V and 6 bases from J, leaving 20 bases between. The CDR3 length is 14 residues. DNA of the CDR3: TGCAGCGTTTCCGTCGGGACTTCTAGCTCCGAGCAGTACTTC. Its translation: CSVSVGTSSSEQYF.

The chain employs TRBV9 and TRBJ2-6; D is undetermined. The V gene's germline CDR1 is SGDLS and CDR2 YYNGEE. Between the trimmed V and J ends, which lost 4 bases and 4 bases, there was a span of 15 bases. This CDR3 is 16 amino acids long. The CDR3 loop is CASSFMMSSGANVLTF. The CDR3 DNA reads as TGTGCCAGCAGCTTCATGATGAGCTCCGGGGCCAACGTCCTGACTTTC.

The chain's CDR3 is CASSAGGKTEAFF. CDR3 DNA: TGTGCCAGCAGTGCCGGGGGTAAGACTGAAGCTTTCTTT. This sequence joins TRBV25-1 and TRBJ1-1, with a tentative D call TRBD1 (5 bases). CDR1 and CDR2 from the germline V gene are MGHDK and SYGVNS. V lost 4 bases and J lost 5, with 11 bases in between. This CDR3 has 13 residues.

This chain uses TRBV30 with TRBJ2-5; TRBD1 matches at 12 bases. Trimming removed 5 bases from V and 11 bases from J; junction bases left unmatched: 12. CDR1 and CDR2 (germline): GTSNPN, SVGIG (reference sequence). The CDR3 has 14 amino acids. CDR3 coding DNA: TGTGCCTGGGCTACCGGGACAGGGGGCTTCGGGCAGTACTTC. Its protein is CAWATGTGGFGQYF.

The J gene is TRBJ2-7, the V gene TRBV27; 7 bases map to TRBD2. The CDR3 is made up of 14 amino acids. The J segment lost 4 bases and the V segment lost 3 bases, leaving 6 bases of the junction unmatched. In germline, CDR1 is MNHEY, CDR2 SMNVEV (reference sequence). In DNA form, the CDR3 reads TGTGCCAGCAGTTTCCAAGGACTAGTTTACGAGCAGTACTTC. Protein product: CASSFQGLVYEQYF.

This clone was seen only a few times. J is TRBJ2-7 and V is TRBV7-2; D ambiguous. This CDR3 has 13 amino acids. The V end was cut by 5 bases, the J end by 0 bases, with 8 bases between. In germline, CDR1 is SGHTA, CDR2 FQGNSA. The CDR3 nucleotides read TGTGCCAGCAGCGCAGACACCTCCTACGAGCAGTACTTC. Protein sequence: CASSADTSYEQYF.

This clone was counted a few times. The chain employs TRBV29-1 and TRBJ1-2; D is possibly TRBD1 (5 bases). Per the germline V gene, CDR1 is SQVTM and CDR2 is ANQGSEA. Trimming removed 0 bases at V and 6 bases at J, with 11 bases between. The length of the CDR3 is 13 residues. The CDR3 here is CSVEEARGDGYTF. In DNA, the CDR3 is TGCAGCGTTGAAGAGGCGCGGGGGGATGGCTACACCTTC.

The chain couples TRBV5-5 to TRBJ1-4; 7 bases are shared with TRBD1. V dropped 4 bases and J dropped 11; count of bases not matched to a gene: 8. This CDR3 is built from 13 residues. CDR1 and CDR2 (germline): SGHKS, YYEKEE (reference sequence). The CDR3 DNA reads TGTGCCAGCAGCGTCAATCAGGGGGAGAAACTGTTTTTT. This translates into CASSVNQGEKLFF.

This rearrangement joins TRBV19 to TRBJ1-1, with a weak D call TRBD1 (6 bases). Germline V gene sequence: CDR1 LNHDA, CDR2 SQIVND (reference sequence). This CDR3 has 16 amino acids. V lost 6 bases and J 3 bases, leaving 20 bases between the germline ends. Here the CDR3 reads CASSTQQGPKYTEAFF. DNA of the CDR3: TGTGCCAGTAGCACGCAACAGGGACCAAAATACACTGAAGCTTTCTTT.

The V call is TRBV4-3, the J call TRBJ1-4; 9 nucleotides align to TRBD1. The CDR3 is 17 amino acids. Germline V gene lookup returns CDR1 LGHNA and CDR2 YSLEER. The trim removed 0 bases at V and 2 bases at J, leaving 4 bases unmatched. As DNA, the CDR3 is TGCGCCAGCAGCCAAGAGACAGGGGGTCTGACTAATGAAAAACTGTTTTTT. Translation gives CASSQETGGLTNEKLFF.

This chain joins TRBV27 and TRBJ1-1, with TRBD1 matching 8 bases. The germline gives CDR1 MNHEY, CDR2 SMNVEV (reference sequence). V was clipped by 5 bases and J by 6 bases; unmatched bases: 8. CDR3 length: 14 amino acids. The CDR3 region has the DNA TGTGCCAGCAGTCATCGGACAGGGACCCCTGAAGCTTTCTTT. Translating it yields CASSHRTGTPEAFF.

The V call is TRBV29-1, the J call TRBJ2-1; maybe TRBD1 (5 bases). Per the germline V gene, CDR1 is SQVTM and CDR2 is ANQGSEA. The V gene lost 1 base and the J gene lost 16 bases, with 17 bases spanning the gap. The CDR3 runs to 12 residues. CDR3 region: CSVEGNAQAPFF. Written as DNA, the CDR3 is TGCAGCGTTGAAGGGAACGCACAGGCGCCTTTCTTC.

This sequence joins TRBV4-2 and TRBJ1-4, with TRBD1 matching 8 bases. V lost 0 bases to trimming and J lost 7 bases; unmatched junction nucleotides: 13. CDR1 is LGHNA, CDR2 YNFKEQ, per germline. This CDR3 contains 18 residues. This CDR3 reads CASSQDSRGPLLGEKLFF. CDR3 sequence (DNA): TGTGCCAGCAGCCAAGACAGCAGGGGGCCCCTCCTTGGTGAAAAACTGTTTTTT.

This clone was detected only a few times. The chain is built from TRBV19 and TRBJ2-5; weak D call: TRBD1 (6 bases). Germline loops: CDR1 LNHDA, CDR2 SQIVND (reference sequence). Trimming removed 3 bases at V and 3 bases at J, with 8 bases between. The CDR3 loop spans 13 amino acids. In nucleotides, the CDR3 is TGTGCCAGTAGTATGAACAGGGAAGAGACCCAGTACTTC. Translated: CASSMNREETQYF.

The V call is TRBV7-2, the J call TRBJ1-6; the D gene is possibly TRBD1 (6 bases). The V gene's germline CDR1 is SGHTA and CDR2 FQGNSA. Trimming shortened V by 4 bases and J by 8 bases, and 15 bases separated the two germline ends. The CDR3 spans 15 residues. The CDR3 DNA follows: TGTGCCAGCAGCTCCCCCGACAGGACTGATTCACCCCTCCACTTT. Amino acid sequence: CASSSPDRTDSPLHF.

Comments on this clone: The same CDR3 arises from other DNA sequences in this sample as well. The chain recombines TRBV28 with TRBJ1-5, with D possibly TRBD1 on 6 matching bases. Trimming took 5 bases from V and 1 from J, leaving 12 bases between them. The V gene's germline CDR1 is MDHEN and CDR2 SYDVKM. The CDR3 extends over 15 amino acids. CDR3 sequence (DNA): TGTGCCAGCAGTCTCAGGGGCTCGAGCAATCAGCCCCAGCATTTT. Encoded protein: CASSLRGSSNQPQHF.

The CDR3 reads CASSLGHGEQYF. CDR3 DNA: TGCGCCAGCAGCTTGGGACATGGGGAGCAGTACTTC. The chain joins TRBV5-1 to TRBJ2-7, with no clear D. The CDR3 is made up of 12 amino acids. Germline V gene data show CDR1 as SGHRS and CDR2 as YFSETQ. V gave up 0 bases and J gave up 7 bases, with 8 bases separating them.

The chain recombines TRBV6-5 with TRBJ1-1, with a possible D match to TRBD1 (5 bases). The CDR3 is 13 amino acids. Looked up from germline, CDR1 is MNHEY and CDR2 is SVGAGI. Trimming stripped 6 bases from V and 7 bases from J, with 15 bases between. The CDR3 DNA reads as TGTGCCAGCAGGGACGGAGGGGAGAGTGAAGCTTTCTTT. It translates to CASRDGGESEAFF.

The gene calls are TRBV5-6 and TRBJ1-1; possible D gene TRBD1, 6 bases. The CDR3 totals 11 residues. Germline lookup yields CDR1 SGHDT and CDR2 YYEEEE. V was clipped by 5 bases and J by 10 bases, with 12 bases between them. CDR3 DNA: TGTGCCAGCAGGAACAGGGCTCGAGCTTTCTTT. This sequence encodes CASRNRARAFF.